The clone carrying this T cell receptor (beta chain) turned up a few times. This sample is drawn from a study of cytomegalovirus exposure and HLA in healthy donors. CDR1 is SEHNR and CDR2 is FQNEAQ in the germline V gene (reference sequence). CDR3 length equals 14 residues. The ends were cut back, 5 bases at V and 3 bases at J, with 13 bases in the middle. Primers included in the PCR were 60 Vbeta and 13 Jbeta primers. Some clones are missing from TCRdb's copy, which holds only in-frame ones; the method was immunoSEQ multiplex PCR. In the table there are 90,000 to 120,000 clones, 77% of which are singletons.

Sequenced sample: PBMCs. This TCR was sampled from a male donor in good health and CMV-seronegative. The chain uses TRBV7-9 and TRBJ2-5, with a tentative D call TRBD2 (5 bases). This CDR3 is CASSLPRGKETQYF. The CDR3 region has the DNA TGTGCCAGCAGCCTACCCCGGGGTAAAGAGACCCAGTACTTC. The full variable domain, with the rest looked up from reference TRBV7-9 and TRBJ2-5, is DTGVSQNPRHKITKRGQNVTFRCDPISEHNRLYWYRQTLGQGPEFLTYFQNEAQLEKSRLLSDRFSAERPKGSFSTLEIQRTEQGDSAMYLCASSLPRGKETQYFGPGTRLLVL.